The T cell receptor (beta chain) under discussion was sequenced for a study of CD8 T cells in ankylosing spondylitis. V lost 5 bases and J 0 bases, leaving 14 bases between the germline ends. The CDR3 covers 16 residues. CDR1 and CDR2 (germline): SGHVS, FQNEAQ. Regarding the study as a whole: Seemingly distinctive of ankylosing spondylitis blood was a TCR beta motif formed by eight highly homologous variants. In ankylosing spondylitis patients, matched synovial fluid reportedly showed significant enrichment of disease-linked clones.

The sample holds a few counts of this clonotype. What it recognizes is unknown. In making TCR beta libraries, quantitative 5'-RACE with molecular barcodes was used. TCRdb called the 5' RACE reads again in MiXCR, with one record for every CDR3 protein. The profile shows a few hundred thousand distinct CDR3 sequences, 15% to 20% of them singletons. The V gene is TRBV7-8, the J gene TRBJ2-1; maybe TRBD2 (5 bases). The specimen sequenced was blood, either unsorted or a sorted T cell fraction (not recorded which). The TCR sequence derives from a male donor with ankylosing spondylitis. The CDR3 protein is CASSPQDGSSYNEQFF. Here the CDR3 DNA reads TGTGCCAGCAGCCCCCAGGATGGGAGCTCCTACAATGAGCAGTTCTTC.